This passage covers 9 T cell receptor beta chains from one sample sequenced in a study of T cells in localized non-small cell lung cancer. Repertoires were generated with immunoSEQ multiplex PCR, while TCRdb's copy carries only in-frame clones and drops some. Found here are about 1,000 clones, around 21% of them singletons; the top ten hold about 11%. The material sequenced was normal lung tissue next to the tumor, taken before any cancer treatment. The source is a male donor older than 55 with stage III lung adenocarcinoma.

The CDR3 DNA follows: TGTGCCACCAGCGCTAGCGGGCTACGCACAGATACGCAGTATTTT. Encoded protein: CATSASGLRTDTQYF. The chain carries TRBV15 and TRBJ2-3; TRBD2 agrees at 8 bases. CDR1 and CDR2 (germline): LNHNV, YYDKDF (reference sequence). The V gene end was trimmed by 5 bases and the J gene end by 1 base; junction bases not matched to a gene: 5. The CDR3 runs 15 residues.

V and J are TRBV19 and TRBJ2-5; D perhaps matches TRBD1 (5 bases). V lost 2 bases, J lost 2 bases, and 6 bases lay in between. The length of the CDR3 is 13 residues. CDR1 and CDR2 from the germline V gene are LNHDA and SQIVND (reference sequence). The CDR3 coding sequence is TGTGCCAGTAGTATACGACAGCAAGAGACCCAGTACTTC. Its protein is CASSIRQQETQYF. The full variable domain, in which reference TRBV19 and TRBJ2-5 provide the parts outside the CDR3, is DGGITQSPKYLFRKEGQNVTLSCEQNLNHDAMYWYRQDPGQGLRLIYYSQIVNDFQKGDIAEGYSVSREKKESFPLTVTSAQKNPTAFYLCASSIRQQETQYFGPGTRLLVL.

The gene calls are TRBV6-8 and TRBJ1-4, with D unclear. Trimming pared 7 bases from V and 7 bases from J, leaving 16 bases between. The CDR3 runs to 14 residues. CDR1 MNHGY and CDR2 SAAAGT come from the germline V gene. The CDR3 here is CASIPAGGTEKLFF. The CDR3 DNA reads TGTGCCAGCATACCGGCCGGTGGTACTGAAAAACTGTTTTTT.

V is TRBV10-2 and J is TRBJ1-5, with TRBD1 matching 8 bases. The length of the CDR3 is 17 residues. Germline lookup yields CDR1 WSHSY and CDR2 SAAADI. The V and J ends lost 2 bases and 1 base, in that order; junction bases with no gene match: 7. CDR3 sequence reads: CASSEGTGLGSNQPQHF. As DNA, the CDR3 is TGCGCCAGCAGTGAGGGGACAGGCTTGGGAAGCAATCAGCCCCAGCATTTT.

This clone came up a few times. J is TRBJ2-1 and V is TRBV11-3; weak D call: TRBD1 (6 bases). CDR1 is SGHNT and CDR2 is YENEEA in the germline V gene. This CDR3 contains 15 residues. V was shortened by 5 bases and J by 8 bases, with 19 bases between the two germline ends. The CDR3 sequence: CASSPQTGTFDEQFF. The DNA of the CDR3 is TGTGCCAGCAGCCCGCAAACCGGGACATTCGATGAGCAGTTCTTC.

The rearrangement uses TRBV28 and TRBJ2-5, with a possible D match to TRBD1 (5 bases). Trimming shortened V by 2 bases and J by 4 bases, and 14 bases separated the two germline ends. Per the germline V gene, CDR1 is MDHEN and CDR2 is SYDVKM. There are 15 residues in the CDR3. The CDR3: CASSLEELRGETQYF. The CDR3 DNA is TGTGCCAGCAGTTTAGAAGAACTAAGGGGAGAGACCCAGTACTTC.

The rearrangement uses TRBV2 and TRBJ1-6; D gene ambiguous. The CDR3 is 14 residues long. V was trimmed by 6 bases and J by 7 bases, leaving 13 bases between them. The germline CDR1 and CDR2 sequences are SNHLY and FYNNEI. The CDR3 DNA reads TGTGCCAGCAGGAAAGACGTCAACAATTCACCCCTCCACTTT. Amino acid sequence: CASRKDVNNSPLHF.

The rearrangement joins TRBV29-1 to TRBJ1-5; D uncertain. The CDR3 contains 15 residues. V was pared by 4 bases and J by 0 bases, with 13 bases between. Germline CDR1 and CDR2: SQVTM and ANQGSEA. The CDR3 region is CSVVELGNSNQPQHF. Here the CDR3 DNA reads TGCAGCGTTGTGGAACTAGGGAATAGCAATCAGCCCCAGCATTTT.

The chain joins TRBV11-3 to TRBJ2-7; 8 bases fit TRBD1. Trimming at V came to 5 bases and at J to 7 bases, leaving 10 bases not matched to a gene. In germline, CDR1 is SGHNT, CDR2 YENEEA. The CDR3 covers 14 residues. The CDR3 reads CASSPGGAMREQYF. CDR3 coding DNA: TGTGCCAGCAGCCCAGGGGGCGCAATGAGGGAGCAGTACTTC.